Listed below are T cell receptor beta chains from one sample, sequenced in a study of cytomegalovirus exposure and HLA in healthy donors. Sequencing was performed with immunoSEQ multiplex PCR; in TCRdb, only in-frame clones are kept and a portion is missing. Of 95,000 to 100,000 clones in the sample, around a tenth were seen once. The sequenced material came from PBMCs. The receptors were sampled from a man in his forties or fifties in good health and CMV-seropositive. The CDR3 runs from the conserved cysteine through the conserved F or W. A D gene is named only where the DNA matches it firmly. Expanded clones get a size class; other rows say once, few or many, or leave the size out.

D gene	V gene	J gene	clone size	CDR3 protein	CDR3 DNA
TRBD2	TRBV5-1	TRBJ2-2	few	CASSPTLAGVTGELFF	TGCGCCAGCAGCCCCACCCTAGCGGGAGTCACCGGGGAGCTGTTTTTT
-	TRBV7-2	TRBJ2-2	many	CASSTSVQGRRELFF	TGTGCCAGCAGCACCTCAGTTCAGGGCAGGAGGGAGCTGTTTTTT
-	TRBV28	TRBJ1-5	-	CASSLSGYQPQHF	TGTGCCAGCAGTTTGTCAGGGTATCAGCCCCAGCATTTT
TRBD1	TRBV7-2	TRBJ2-7	few	CASSSRTGGYEQYF	TGTGCCAGCAGCTCCCGGACAGGGGGGTACGAGCAGTACTTC
-	TRBV9	TRBJ2-7	-	CASSVGQSTYEQYF	TGTGCCAGCAGCGTAGGGCAGTCGACCTACGAGCAGTACTTC
TRBD1	TRBV28	TRBJ1-5	few	CASRTGGPSNQPQHF	TGTGCCAGCAGAACAGGGGGACCAAGCAATCAGCCCCAGCATTTT
TRBD2	TRBV7-9	TRBJ2-6	few	CASNPGGRASGANVLTF	TGTGCCAGCAACCCTGGCGGGAGGGCCTCTGGGGCCAACGTCCTGACTTTC
-	TRBV7-6	TRBJ2-5	few	CASSSYRETQYF	TGTGCCAGCAGCTCCTACAGGGAGACCCAGTACTTC
TRBD2	TRBV27	TRBJ2-7	few	CASSYVAGATYEQYF	TGTGCCAGCAGTTATGTCGCGGGAGCCACCTACGAGCAGTACTTC
-	TRBV2	TRBJ1-2	-	CASSEAGPYGYTF	TGTGCCAGCAGTGAGGCAGGGCCGTATGGCTACACCTTC
-	TRBV7-9	TRBJ1-1	few	CASTPGTRGAGTEAFF	TGTGCCAGCACCCCGGGTACACGCGGAGCCGGCACTGAAGCTTTCTTT
-	TRBV30	TRBJ2-1	few	CAWTAYNEQFF	TGTGCCTGGACCGCCTACAATGAGCAGTTCTTC
TRBD1	TRBV6-1	TRBJ2-1	-	CASSDRGPYEQFF	TGTGCCAGCAGTGACAGGGGGCCATATGAGCAGTTCTTC
-	TRBV6-5	TRBJ2-7	-	CASRAGISYEQYF	TGTGCCAGCAGGGCCGGGATCTCCTACGAGCAGTACTTC
TRBD1	TRBV2	TRBJ2-1	-	CASSRSGTGHNEQFF	TGTGCCAGCAGTCGCTCCGGGACAGGTCACAATGAGCAGTTCTTC
-	TRBV5-1	TRBJ1-1	-	CASSRERLNTEAFF	TGCGCCAGCAGCCGGGAAAGGCTAAACACTGAAGCTTTCTTT
-	TRBV5-1	TRBJ1-5	-	CASSLDEGGGNQPQHF	TGCGCCAGCAGCTTGGATGAAGGAGGCGGCAATCAGCCCCAGCATTTT
TRBD2	TRBV11-2	TRBJ2-5	few	CASSPHRLAQETQYF	TGTGCCAGCAGCCCCCACCGACTAGCCCAAGAGACCCAGTACTTC
TRBD2	TRBV11-2	TRBJ2-7	few	CASRFQGLAGTYEQYF	TGTGCCAGCAGATTCCAGGGACTAGCGGGAACCTACGAGCAGTACTTC
TRBD1	TRBV5-1	TRBJ1-1	-	CASSLVGQGKNTEAFF	TGCGCCAGCAGCTTGGTGGGACAGGGAAAGAACACTGAAGCTTTCTTT
-	TRBV5-6	TRBJ2-2	few	CASSFPVNTNTGELFF	TGTGCCAGCAGCTTCCCAGTCAATACGAACACCGGGGAGCTGTTTTTT
TRBD1	TRBV28	TRBJ2-3	-	CASRGQLITDTQYF	TGTGCCAGCAGGGGACAGTTGATCACAGATACGCAGTATTTT
-	TRBV9	TRBJ2-3	few	CASSARKGREDTQYF	TGTGCCAGCAGCGCGAGAAAGGGGCGGGAAGATACGCAGTATTTT
-	TRBV5-1	TRBJ1-2	-	CASSLAAGEGYTF	TGCGCCAGCAGCTTGGCCGCGGGTGAAGGCTACACCTTC
-	TRBV10-2	TRBJ2-7	few	CASSDNRAGYEQYF	TGCGCCAGCAGTGATAACAGGGCTGGCTACGAGCAGTACTTC
-	TRBV11-3	TRBJ2-2	-	CASSQTGSLNTGELFF	TGTGCCAGCAGTCAAACAGGTTCACTTAACACCGGGGAGCTGTTTTTT
TRBD2	TRBV10-3	TRBJ2-1	-	CAISESSGRNYNEQFF	TGTGCCATCAGTGAGTCTAGCGGGAGGAATTACAATGAGCAGTTCTTC
TRBD2	TRBV6-5	TRBJ2-2	few	CASRTSGANTGELFF	TGTGCCAGCAGAACTAGCGGCGCGAACACCGGGGAGCTGTTTTTT
-	TRBV6-6	TRBJ2-7	-	CASSYGGVTTPYEQYF	TGTGCCAGCAGTTACGGCGGGGTCACGACGCCCTACGAGCAGTACTTC
-	TRBV7-9	TRBJ2-2	-	CASSPAGRGGYDAGELFF	TGTGCCAGCAGCCCCGCGGGACGGGGAGGTTATGACGCCGGGGAGCTGTTTTTT
TRBD2	TRBV7-3	TRBJ2-1	few	CASSLGTTNEQFF	TGTGCCAGCAGCTTAGGGACTACCAATGAGCAGTTCTTC
-	TRBV19	TRBJ1-3	-	CASSTGVNSGNTIYF	TGTGCCAGTAGCACCGGGGTAAACTCTGGAAACACCATATATTTT
TRBD2	TRBV28	TRBJ2-3	few	CASKIAGGSTDTQYF	TGTGCCAGCAAGATCGCGGGAGGAAGCACAGATACGCAGTATTTT
-	TRBV28	TRBJ1-2	few	CASQRGRGYTF	TGTGCCAGCCAGCGGGGACGCGGCTACACCTTC
TRBD2	TRBV7-6	TRBJ2-1	many	CASSRDYLDNEQFF	TGTGCCAGCAGTCGGGACTACCTCGACAATGAGCAGTTCTTC
-	TRBV5-5	TRBJ2-7	-	CASSLGGGVYEQYF	TGTGCCAGCAGCTTAGGTGGAGGGGTCTACGAGCAGTACTTC
TRBD2	TRBV18	TRBJ2-2	few	CASIPGTSGTGELFF	TGTGCCAGCATTCCCGGGACTAGCGGGACCGGGGAGCTGTTTTTT